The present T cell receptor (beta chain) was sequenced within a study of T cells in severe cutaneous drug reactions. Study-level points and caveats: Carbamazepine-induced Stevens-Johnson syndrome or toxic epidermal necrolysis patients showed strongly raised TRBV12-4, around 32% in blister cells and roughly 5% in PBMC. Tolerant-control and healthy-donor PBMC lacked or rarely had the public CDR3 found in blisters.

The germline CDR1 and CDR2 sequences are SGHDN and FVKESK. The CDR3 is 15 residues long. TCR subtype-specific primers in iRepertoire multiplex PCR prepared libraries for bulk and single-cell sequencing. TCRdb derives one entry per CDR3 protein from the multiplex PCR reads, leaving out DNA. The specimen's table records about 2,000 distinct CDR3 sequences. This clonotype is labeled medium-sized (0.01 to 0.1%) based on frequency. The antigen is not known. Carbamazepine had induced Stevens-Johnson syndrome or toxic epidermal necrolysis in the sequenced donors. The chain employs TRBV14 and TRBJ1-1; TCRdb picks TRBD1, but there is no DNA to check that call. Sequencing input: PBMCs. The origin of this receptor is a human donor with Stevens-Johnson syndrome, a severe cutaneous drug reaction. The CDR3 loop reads CASSRFGQMNTEAFF.